The clone carrying this TCR beta chain has a handful of counts. Its target is unknown. The V and J ends lost 8 bases and 4 bases respectively, with 19 bases between them. The CDR3 sequence is 15 residues long. Germline CDR1 LGHNA, CDR2 YSLEER. The data derive from a study of blood T cells in healthy people across ages. Overall study results and limits: Expanded clonotype shifts may have been confounded, as the donors had an unknown CMV status.

Using a J-beta primer mix together with a sample-barcoded 5' primer, a second PCR was run for roughly 6 to 11 cycles. TCRdb re-derived calls from the 5' RACE reads in MiXCR, one entry per CDR3 protein. The sample carries 600,000 or so distinct CDR3 sequences, roughly 43% recorded once. What was sequenced was blood. The source of this sequence is a man of 80 years or more in good health. The chain joins TRBV4-3 to TRBJ2-3; no firm D call. The CDR3 DNA reads as TGCGCCAGCTCTAGGCGCGTGGGTTCCGCAGATACGCAGTATTTT. Protein: CASSRRVGSADTQYF.